The 26 T cell receptor beta chains given below trace back to one sample, sequenced in a study of human T cells and chemical hapten exposure. MiXCR, applied by TCRdb to the RACE reads, yields one record per CDR3 protein. The sample shows under 450,000 distinct CDR3 sequences, roughly 6.3% of them seen only once. Time point denoted: patch test 2, 6 weeks after DPC sensitization. The treatment is: therapeutic diphenylcyclopropenone sensitization with weekly scalp DPC. The sequenced sample was whole blood, obtained in connection with sensitization to the hapten diphenylcyclopropenone (DPC). These receptors were taken from a woman under 30 with alopecia areata. Some clones in this sample may be carry-over from other donors' samples.

The chain couples TRBV24-1 to TRBJ1-2; a possible D gene is TRBD1 (5 bases). The ends were cut back, 3 bases at V and 7 bases at J, with 14 bases in the middle. This CDR3 has 14 amino acids. CDR1 is KGHDR and CDR2 is SFDVKD in the germline V gene. The CDR3 protein is CATSDGGFPSGYTF. The CDR3 DNA follows: TGTGCCACCAGTGATGGGGGTTTTCCCTCTGGCTACACCTTC.

Turning to this clonotype: A read error may explain this, as a much larger clone is one base away. The genes are TRBV12-3 or TRBV12-4 and TRBJ2-2, with D possibly being TRBD1 (6 bases). Trimming left V 3 bases short and J 6 bases short, with 8 bases between. This CDR3 region has 13 residues. The CDR3 DNA follows: TGTGCCAGCAGTTTCTACAGGGCCGGGGAGCTGTTTTTT. Residues: CASSFYRAGELFF.

This clonotype was picked up many times. The chain employs TRBV27 and TRBJ2-5; 12 bases align to TRBD2. The CDR3 has 16 amino acids. CDR1 MNHEY and CDR2 SMNVEV come from the germline V gene (reference sequence). J lost 0 bases, V lost 4 bases, and 3 bases had no gene match. The CDR3 protein is CASSSRTSGDQETQYF. The CDR3 bases are TGTGCCAGCAGTTCACGGACTAGCGGGGACCAAGAGACCCAGTACTTC.

This rearrangement joins TRBV12-3 or TRBV12-4 to TRBJ2-4, with 10 bases fitting TRBD2. This CDR3 region has 17 residues. V shed 5 bases and J 0 bases; nucleotides not matched to a gene: 7. The CDR3 protein is CASSQLTSGVAKNIQYF. The CDR3 DNA reads as TGTGCCAGCAGTCAATTAACTAGCGGGGTAGCCAAAAACATTCAGTACTTC.

This clonotype has only a few counts. The chain has TRBV4-3 and TRBJ1-5, with D possibly being TRBD1 (5 bases). CDR1 LGHNA and CDR2 YSLEER come from the germline V gene. This CDR3 has 16 residues. Deletions cut 0 bases from V and 4 bases from J, with 13 bases between. The CDR3 loop reads CASSQDAGQANQPQHF. CDR3 bases: TGCGCCAGCAGCCAAGATGCGGGGCAGGCAAATCAGCCCCAGCATTTT.

V gene TRBV29-1 combines with J gene TRBJ1-5; tentative D call: TRBD1 (5 bases). Trimming left V 3 bases short and J 1 base short, with 13 bases between. This CDR3 is 15 amino acids long. Germline V gene lookup returns CDR1 SQVTM and CDR2 ANQGSEA. CDR3 in DNA: TGCAGCGTTGATGGCGACAGCCACAGCAATCAGCCCCAGCATTTT. Encoded protein: CSVDGDSHSNQPQHF. Supplemented by reference TRBV29-1 and TRBJ1-5, the full variable domain reads SAVISQKPSRDICQRGTSLTIQCQVDSQVTMMFWYRQQPGQSLTLIATANQGSEATYESGFVIDKFPISRPNLTFSTLTVSNMSPEDSSIYLCSVDGDSHSNQPQHFGDGTRLSIL.

This clonotype was seen repeatedly, ten times or more. The chain joins TRBV6-4 to TRBJ1-1, with a tentative D call TRBD1 (6 bases). Deletions cut 3 bases from V and 10 bases from J, with 15 bases between. This CDR3 has 13 amino acids. Germline-derived CDR1 and CDR2 are MRHNA and SNTAGT. The CDR3 reads CASSESRDTAAFF. The CDR3 DNA follows: TGTGCCAGCAGTGAATCAAGGGACACCGCAGCTTTCTTT.

The chain joins TRBV18 to TRBJ2-7; TRBD1 might be the D (6 bases). The CDR3 is 14 amino acids. The germline gives CDR1 KGHSH, CDR2 LQKENI. V was pared by 6 bases and J by 2 bases, with 14 bases between. In DNA, the CDR3 is TGTGCCAGCTCTCAGGGGACGCAAACCTACGAGCAGTACTTC. Amino acids: CASSQGTQTYEQYF.

This clonotype has just one count. The genes are TRBV14 and TRBJ2-5, with D uncertain. Germline V gene data show CDR1 as SGHDN and CDR2 as FVKESK. CDR3 length equals 13 residues. Trimming took off 3 bases at V and 3 bases at J, with 8 bases between the two ends. The CDR3 nucleotides read TGTGCCAGCAGCCAGAGCGTGGAAGAGACCCAGTACTTC. Translating it yields CASSQSVEETQYF.

The V and J genes are TRBV14 and TRBJ1-3; D is unresolved. CDR1 SGHDN and CDR2 FVKESK come from the germline V gene. The CDR3 is made up of 14 amino acids. V lost 6 bases, J lost 0 bases, and 9 bases lay in between. The CDR3, as DNA: TGTGCCAGCAGAGCCCGGGACTCTGGAAACACCATATATTTT. The encoded protein is CASRARDSGNTIYF.

The genes are TRBV29-1 and TRBJ1-3; no definite D call. The CDR3 spans 12 residues. Trimming pared 4 bases from V and 3 bases from J, leaving 7 bases between. Looked up from germline, CDR1 is SQVTM and CDR2 is ANQGSEA. This CDR3 reads CSVVDGGNTIYF. The CDR3 coding sequence is TGCAGCGTTGTAGACGGTGGAAACACCATATATTTT.

This clonotype showed up just a few times. The DNA for the CDR3 is TGCAGTGCTAGAGCCGAGGCCTGGCAGGGGGTCGGGACACCCCTCCACTTT. Translated, it gives CSARAEAWQGVGTPLHF. The chain recombines TRBV20-1 with TRBJ1-6; 7 nucleotides match TRBD1. The V gene end was trimmed by 1 base and the J gene end by 11 bases; junction bases not matched to a gene: 17. This CDR3 comprises 17 residues. Germline V gene lookup returns CDR1 DFQATT and CDR2 SNEGSKA (reference sequence).

The CDR3 DNA reads TGCAGTGCGCCGCCGGGACAAAATAATTCACCCCTCCACTTT. Encoded protein: CSAPPGQNNSPLHF. The chain employs TRBV20-1 and TRBJ1-6; possible D gene TRBD1, 6 bases. In germline, CDR1 is DFQATT, CDR2 SNEGSKA (reference sequence). The CDR3 length is 14 residues. The V and J ends lost 6 bases and 5 bases respectively, with 14 bases between them.

This clonotype was seen many times. In nucleotides, the CDR3 is TGTGCCAGCAGCCTCGACAGGGCGATGGATACGCAGTATTTT. It specifies CASSLDRAMDTQYF. The rearrangement joins TRBV6-5 to TRBJ2-3; 7 nucleotides agree with TRBD1. This CDR3 contains 14 residues. With V trimmed by 6 bases and J by 6 bases, 9 bases remained unmatched. Germline lookup yields CDR1 MNHEY and CDR2 SVGAGI.

This clonotype has ten or more counts. This chain uses TRBV7-2 with TRBJ2-5; D not certain. Germline values: CDR1 SGHTA, CDR2 FQGNSA. V shed 6 bases and J shed 5 bases, with 10 bases lying between them. The CDR3 runs 12 residues. The CDR3 region is CASRSNLETQYF. Here the CDR3 DNA reads TGTGCCAGCAGATCCAACCTGGAGACCCAGTACTTC. Based on the CDR3 plus reference TRBV7-2 and TRBJ2-5, the full variable domain is GAGVSQSPSNKVTEKGKDVELRCDPISGHTALYWYRQSLGQGLEFLIYFQGNSAPDKSGLPSDRFSAERTGGSVSTLTIQRTQQEDSAVYLCASRSNLETQYFGPGTRLLVL.

The table lists this clonotype with a few counts. The chain uses TRBV4-2 and TRBJ2-3, with D perhaps matching TRBD2 (6 bases). Deletions cut 0 bases from V and 1 base from J, with 14 bases between. CDR1 is LGHNA and CDR2 is YNFKEQ in the germline V gene. The CDR3 contains 17 residues. The CDR3 DNA sequence: TGTGCCAGCAGCCAAGAGGACTACCCGAGGGGCACAGATACGCAGTATTTT. Translating gives CASSQEDYPRGTDTQYF.

This clonotype has more than one count but fewer than ten. This chain connects TRBV20-1 to TRBJ1-6, with 8 bases matching TRBD1. The CDR3 totals 15 residues. V was clipped by 2 bases and J by 8 bases; unmatched bases: 8. Germline V gene lookup returns CDR1 DFQATT and CDR2 SNEGSKA (reference sequence). This chain's CDR3 is CSARYPGGPDSPLHF. The CDR3 DNA reads TGCAGTGCTAGATACCCAGGGGGCCCAGATTCACCCCTCCACTTT.

This clonotype was picked up many times. The chain combines TRBV10-3 with TRBJ1-3; D remains unclear. V gave up 10 bases and J gave up 0 bases, with 13 bases separating them. CDR1 is ENHRY and CDR2 is SYGVKD in the germline V gene. The CDR3 extends over 14 amino acids. The CDR3 spells CATEDGASGNTIYF. The CDR3, as DNA: TGTGCCACCGAGGACGGAGCCTCTGGAAACACCATATATTTT.

Many counts were recorded for this clonotype. The chain couples TRBV27 to TRBJ2-7; 10 bases map to TRBD1. This CDR3 has 14 residues. V lost 5 bases and J lost 6; bases outside the gene matches: 7. Germline CDR1 is MNHEY and CDR2 is SMNVEV (reference sequence). The CDR3 here is CASSVGGTGVEQYF. CDR3 DNA sequence: TGTGCCAGCAGTGTGGGCGGGACAGGGGTCGAGCAGTACTTC.

This clonotype was detected ten times or more. The CDR3 region has the DNA TGTGCCAGCAGCCGACAGGAGCCTCAAGAGACCCAGTACTTC. Its translation is CASSRQEPQETQYF. The gene calls are TRBV6-5 and TRBJ2-5; D may be TRBD1 (6 bases). This CDR3 spans 14 amino acids. Germline V gives CDR1 MNHEY, CDR2 SVGAGI. Trimming stripped 6 bases from V and 2 bases from J, with 13 bases between.

This clonotype has at least ten counts. The rearrangement links TRBV9 to TRBJ1-3; no definite D call. CDR3 size: 16 residues. V was trimmed by 0 bases and J by 0 bases, leaving 10 bases between them. Germline CDR1 reads SGDLS; CDR2 reads YYNGEE. CDR3 protein: CASSVEDGSSGNTIYF. The CDR3 DNA follows: TGTGCCAGCAGCGTAGAGGACGGGAGCTCTGGAAACACCATATATTTT.

Only a few counts were recorded for this clonotype. This chain connects TRBV9 to TRBJ2-7; D not certain. Germline V gene lookup returns CDR1 SGDLS and CDR2 YYNGEE. The V end was cut by 3 bases, the J end by 0 bases, with 16 bases between. The CDR3 has 16 residues. CDR3 coding DNA: TGTGCCAGCAGCGAAAGGTCTACAGTGAGCTCCTACGAGCAGTACTTC. It specifies CASSERSTVSSYEQYF.

This clonotype has only a few counts. The chain combines TRBV6-1 with TRBJ1-1; D unresolved. The CDR3 runs to 12 residues. V lost 3 bases to trimming and J lost 10 bases, with 12 bases between them. Per the germline V gene, CDR1 is MNHNS and CDR2 is SASEGT. The CDR3 loop reads CASSEKPGGAFF. As DNA, the CDR3 is TGTGCCAGCAGTGAGAAGCCCGGAGGAGCTTTCTTT.

This clonotype has a count of ten or more. The chain combines TRBV6-1 with TRBJ1-2; tentatively, D is TRBD1 (6 bases). The CDR3 totals 12 residues. CDR1 and CDR2 (germline): MNHNS, SASEGT. The ends were cut back, 5 bases at V and 2 bases at J, with 6 bases in the middle. CDR3 loop: CASSTGNYGYTF. In nucleotides, the CDR3 is TGTGCCAGCAGTACAGGGAACTATGGCTACACCTTC.

This clonotype was seen at least ten times. V gene TRBV7-9 combines with J gene TRBJ1-2; D call uncertain. This CDR3 region has 12 residues. From germline, CDR1 is SEHNR and CDR2 FQNEAQ (reference sequence). V was cut by 5 bases and J by 5 bases, with 9 bases left in between. CDR3 loop: CASSREDYGYTF. CDR3 nucleotide sequence: TGTGCCAGCAGCAGAGAGGATTATGGCTACACCTTC.

The V call is TRBV29-1, the J call TRBJ2-7, with TRBD1 matching 7 bases. CDR1 and CDR2 from the germline V gene are SQVTM and ANQGSEA. CDR3 length: 11 amino acids. V shed 4 bases and J 7 bases; nucleotides not matched to a gene: 4. CDR3 loop: CSVAGTEEQYF. The CDR3 DNA reads as TGCAGCGTTGCGGGGACAGAAGAGCAGTACTTC.